A single sample is the source of the 17 T cell receptor beta chains below, sequenced in a study of CD8 T cells in acute hepatitis C reinfection. TCRdb's copy holds only in-frame clones and misses some; the assay was immunoSEQ multiplex PCR. Of tens of thousands of clones in the sample, 70% to 90% were seen once. The sample's time point: naive CD8 control sorted from an acute-time-point sample. The sample was naive CD8+ T cells from PBMCs. Receptors were obtained from a woman younger than 35 who spontaneously cleared hepatitis C infection.

The chain links TRBV14 to TRBJ2-1, with D tentatively TRBD1 (6 bases). Per germline, CDR1 SGHDN and CDR2 FVKESK. The V end lost 4 bases, the J end lost 4 bases, and 14 bases lay between the germline ends. The CDR3 totals 15 residues. The CDR3 reads CASSPQGLRYNEQFF. In DNA form, the CDR3 reads TGTGCCAGCAGCCCCCAGGGGCTGAGATACAATGAGCAGTTCTTC.

This clone was found once. This rearrangement joins TRBV27 to TRBJ1-1, with 9 bases identical to TRBD1. V trimming: 5 bases; J trimming: 3 bases; junction bases outside the gene matches: 7. Per germline, CDR1 MNHEY and CDR2 SMNVEV (reference sequence). The CDR3 is 15 amino acids. The CDR3: CASSAGQGGYTEAFF. CDR3 bases: TGTGCCAGCAGTGCGGGACAGGGTGGTTACACTGAAGCTTTCTTT.

The V call is TRBV4-2, the J call TRBJ2-7; D is unclear. CDR1 is LGHNA, CDR2 YNFKEQ, per germline. The CDR3 extends over 14 amino acids. The germline V and J ends were trimmed by 3 bases and 0 bases, with 9 bases remaining between them. The DNA of the CDR3 is TGTGCCAGCAGCCAGGAAGGCAGCTCCTACGAGCAGTACTTC. Residues: CASSQEGSSYEQYF.

The chain is built from TRBV27 and TRBJ2-5; D tentatively fits TRBD1 or TRBD2 (7 bases each). Germline values: CDR1 MNHEY, CDR2 SMNVEV (reference sequence). Deletions cut 4 bases from V and 5 bases from J, with 23 bases between. CDR3 length equals 17 residues. CDR3 sequence (DNA): TGTGCCAGCAGTTGGGGGGGACAGTTGGGTTTCGAGGAGACCCAGTACTTC. It codes for CASSWGGQLGFEETQYF.

V is TRBV19 and J is TRBJ1-1; 9 bases fit TRBD1. V lost 9 bases, J lost 8 bases, and 4 bases stayed unmatched. Germline CDR1 LNHDA, CDR2 SQIVND (reference sequence). This CDR3 is built from 11 residues. CDR3: CASTGGLEAFF. CDR3 in DNA: TGTGCCAGCACAGGGGGCTTAGAAGCTTTCTTT.

This chain connects TRBV5-1 to TRBJ2-5; TRBD2 is a possible D gene (6 bases). Trimming removed 0 bases at V and 5 bases at J, with 14 bases between. The CDR3 spans 15 residues. Germline values: CDR1 SGHRS, CDR2 YFSETQ. CDR3 loop: CASSLAISGTETQYF. Written as DNA, the CDR3 is TGCGCCAGCAGCTTGGCCATTAGCGGTACGGAGACCCAGTACTTC.

J is TRBJ1-1 and V is TRBV19; D is possibly TRBD1 (5 bases). This CDR3 has 14 residues. Trimming pared 7 bases from V and 4 bases from J, leaving 16 bases between. Per the germline V gene, CDR1 is LNHDA and CDR2 is SQIVND (reference sequence). The CDR3 DNA is TGTGCCAGTAAACACCCCGGGGCGGGCACTGAAGCTTTCTTT. Protein: CASKHPGAGTEAFF. Looking up the rest from reference TRBV19 and TRBJ1-1 gives the full variable domain: DGGITQSPKYLFRKEGQNVTLSCEQNLNHDAMYWYRQDPGQGLRLIYYSQIVNDFQKGDIAEGYSVSREKKESFPLTVTSAQKNPTAFYLCASKHPGAGTEAFFGQGTRLTVV.

J is TRBJ2-1 and V is TRBV29-1; D assignment may be TRBD1 or TRBD2 (6 bases each). CDR1 and CDR2 (germline): SQVTM, ANQGSEA. The CDR3 is made up of 14 amino acids. V lost 7 bases and J lost 0, with 13 bases in between. The CDR3 spells CSALADSSYNEQFF. CDR3 DNA sequence: TGCAGCGCCTTAGCGGACAGCTCCTACAATGAGCAGTTCTTC.

The chain has TRBV9 and TRBJ1-3; D gene ambiguous. The germline V and J ends were trimmed by 1 base and 4 bases, with 6 bases remaining between them. The germline V gene encodes CDR1 SGDLS and CDR2 YYNGEE. The length of the CDR3 is 13 residues. This CDR3 reads CASSVNDGNTIYF. The CDR3 coding sequence is TGTGCCAGCAGCGTAAACGACGGAAACACCATATATTTT.

The rearrangement uses TRBV5-1 and TRBJ2-7; D uncertain. CDR1 is SGHRS and CDR2 is YFSETQ in the germline V gene. Trimming stripped 0 bases from V and 0 bases from J, with 7 bases between. CDR3 length: 14 residues. The DNA for the CDR3 is TGCGCCAGCAGCTTGGGACCGACCTCCTACGAGCAGTACTTC. Translating it yields CASSLGPTSYEQYF.

With respect to this clone: The junction departs from the called germline gene at one end, perhaps through a read error. The chain joins TRBV27 to TRBJ2-7; D gene unclear. The CDR3 contains 13 residues. The germline CDR1 and CDR2 sequences are MNHEY and SMNVEV (reference sequence). CDR3 sequence reads: CASSLSPSFEQYF. DNA for the CDR3: TGTGCCAGCAGTTTGAGCCCCTCCTTCGAGCAGTACTTC.

The table lists this clone with a count of one. The gene calls are TRBV6-1 and TRBJ2-1; D gene uncertain. The CDR3 sequence is 15 residues long. The V gene's germline CDR1 is MNHNS and CDR2 SASEGT. V shed 7 bases and J shed 1 base, with 14 bases lying between them. The CDR3 bases are TGTGCCAGCACCCTTCCCACGTTTTCCTACAATGAGCAGTTCTTC. As protein: CASTLPTFSYNEQFF.

This chain connects TRBV2 to TRBJ1-4; D unclear. Germline CDR1 SNHLY, CDR2 FYNNEI. V was trimmed by 9 bases and J by 7 bases, leaving 18 bases between them. The CDR3 consists of 14 residues. The CDR3 DNA is TGTGCCAGGAAAACCGGGAACGGAGGTGAAAAACTGTTTTTT. Translated: CARKTGNGGEKLFF. The whole variable domain, remainder taken from reference TRBV2 and TRBJ1-4, is EPEVTQTPSHQVTQMGQEVILRCVPISNHLYFYWYRQILGQKVEFLVSFYNNEISEKSEIFDDQFSVERPDGSNFTLKIRSTKLEDSAMYFCARKTGNGGEKLFFGSGTQLSVL.

The rearrangement links TRBV5-8 to TRBJ2-7; no firm D call. Germline V lookup: CDR1 SGHTS, CDR2 YDEGEE. V lost 0 bases to trimming and J lost 2 bases, with 12 bases between them. The CDR3 loop spans 15 amino acids. The chain's CDR3 is CASSLDQGMAYEQYF. The CDR3 nucleotides are TGTGCCAGCAGCTTGGACCAAGGGATGGCCTACGAGCAGTACTTC.

The V call is TRBV2, the J call TRBJ2-7; 7 bases map to TRBD2. The CDR3 has 15 residues. V trimming: 3 bases; J trimming: 5 bases; junction bases outside the gene matches: 10. Germline CDR1 and CDR2: SNHLY and FYNNEI. This CDR3 is CASSDWGGRGDEQYF. CDR3 sequence (DNA): TGTGCCAGCAGTGATTGGGGCGGGAGAGGCGACGAGCAGTACTTC.

The V and J genes are TRBV15 and TRBJ2-3; TRBD2 might be the D (6 bases). Deletions cut 4 bases from V and 4 bases from J, with 12 bases between. The CDR3 length is 14 residues. The V gene's germline CDR1 is LNHNV and CDR2 YYDKDF (reference sequence). DNA of the CDR3: TGTGCCACCAGCAAGGAGGGGTGGGCAGATACGCAGTATTTT. Its translation: CATSKEGWADTQYF.

The chain joins TRBV27 to TRBJ1-2, with D unresolved. The germline V gene encodes CDR1 MNHEY and CDR2 SMNVEV (reference sequence). Trimming shortened V by 4 bases and J by 4 bases, and 7 bases separated the two germline ends. There are 12 residues in the CDR3. The CDR3 DNA reads TGTGCCAGCAGTTCAGGATCCTATGGCTACACCTTC. This gives the protein CASSSGSYGYTF.